This entry describes one T cell receptor beta chain. This specimen comes from a study of blood T cell repertoires in COVID-19. Looking at the study overall: Researchers got acute and convalescent COVID-19 samples from the United States, Italy and Spain. PBMCs, B-cell-depleted T cells, or T cells were the source of the cDNA or gDNA that made up the material.

As handled by the study authors: Using reference gene primer amplification, nucleated cell counts were estimated. The assay was immunoSEQ multiplex PCR, and TCRdb's table has in-frame clones only and misses some. V, J and clone size are taken as reported in that table, and D and trimming were inferred from the DNA itself. The repertoire holds approximately 230,000 clones, with 88% as singletons. Trimming removed 5 bases at V and 2 bases at J, with 18 bases between. Germline V CDR1 and CDR2: SGHTA, FQGNSA. The CDR3 has 16 residues. Enrollment of patients from Seattle took place during active infection, with longitudinal follow-up.

The V call is TRBV7-2, the J call TRBJ1-1, with D perhaps matching TRBD1 (5 bases). Sequencing was done on a sample of peripheral blood. This receptor was identified in a woman in her 30s with COVID-19, enrolled during active disease. CDR3 nucleotide sequence: TGTGCCAGCAGCCGCGGCGCGGGGAGGGGCAACACTGAAGCTTTCTTT. Residues: CASSRGAGRGNTEAFF.